This T cell receptor (beta chain) is from a study of shared clonotypes between healthy human individuals. Here immunoSEQ multiplex PCR was the method, and the copy in TCRdb shows in-frame clones only, minus some. The sample shows 1.5 million to 2.5 million clones, about 94% of them seen only once. This CDR3 spans 14 amino acids. Trimming took 5 bases from V and 3 from J, leaving 11 bases between them. Germline V gene lookup returns CDR1 MNHEY and CDR2 SVGAGI. Positively selected for CCR7, the CD45RO-negative cells used as naive CD8 cells excluded terminally differentiated effector memory CD45RA+ cells.

The chain employs TRBV6-5 and TRBJ1-5; D may be TRBD1 (6 bases). The origin of this receptor is a man aged 18 to 29 in good health. The sample taken for sequencing was naive CD8+ T cells sorted from blood. The CDR3 is CASSTRDTNQPQHF. Here the CDR3 DNA reads TGTGCCAGCAGTACTCGGGACACCAATCAGCCCCAGCATTTT.